This T cell receptor (beta chain) was observed in a study of blood T cell repertoires in COVID-19. CDR1 ENHRY and CDR2 SYGVKD come from the germline V gene. CDR3 length equals 15 residues. V was pared by 0 bases and J by 3 bases, with 8 bases between. Authors' processing steps: Reference gene primer amplification yielded estimated nucleated cell counts. The repertoire was sequenced with immunoSEQ multiplex PCR; TCRdb's copy has only in-frame clones and lacks some. V and J calls and clone size follow that table, whereas D and trimming were derived from the DNA. The data contain around 330,000 clones, 88% of them seen just once; the ten biggest clones take up 1.5% to 2%.

This sequence was found in a woman aged 25 to 45 with COVID-19, enrolled during active disease. The sample taken for sequencing was peripheral blood. This chain uses TRBV10-3 with TRBJ1-4; D remains ambiguous. The CDR3 nucleotides read TGTGCCATCAGTGAGTCGGGCAGACCTAATGAAAAACTGTTTTTT. It codes for CAISESGRPNEKLFF.